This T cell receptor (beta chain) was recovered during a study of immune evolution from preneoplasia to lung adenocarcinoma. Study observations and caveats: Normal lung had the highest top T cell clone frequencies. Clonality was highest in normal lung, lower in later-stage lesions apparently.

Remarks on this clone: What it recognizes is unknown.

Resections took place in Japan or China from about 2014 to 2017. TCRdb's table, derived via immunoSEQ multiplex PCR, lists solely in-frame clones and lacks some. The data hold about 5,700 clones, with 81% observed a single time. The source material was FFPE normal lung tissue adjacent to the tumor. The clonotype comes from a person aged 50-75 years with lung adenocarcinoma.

The CDR3 loop is CASSGAHQPQHF. CDR3 nucleotides: TGTGCCAGTAGTGGGGCACATCAGCCCCAGCATTTT. The chain has TRBV19 and TRBJ1-5; perhaps TRBD1 as D (5 bases). In germline, CDR1 is LNHDA, CDR2 SQIVND (reference sequence). V lost 5 bases to trimming and J lost 5 bases, with 7 bases between them. This CDR3 spans 12 amino acids.